The rows below give T cell receptor beta chains drawn from one sample of a study of blood T cell repertoires in COVID-19. Measured with immunoSEQ multiplex PCR; TCRdb has only the in-frame clones, and not every one. The sample lists 150,000 to 200,000 clones, about 88% occurring once. The sequencing input was peripheral blood. These receptors were taken from a woman aged 80 or older in a cohort sampled during active or convalescent COVID-19. Each CDR3 is given with its conserved first and last residue. A D gene is named only where the DNA matches it firmly. Expanded clones get a size class; other rows say once, few or many, or leave the size out.

NA	NA	TRBV4-1	TRBJ1-2	TGCGCCAGCAGCCAAGTGGACTTCCTCCCCGGCGCCTATGGCTACACCTTC	CASSQVDFLPGAYGYTF
few	TRBD1	TRBV27	TRBJ2-1	TGTGCCAGCGAGGGGGCGCCGAACAATGAGCAGTTCTTC	CASEGAPNNEQFF
once	TRBD2	TRBV4-1	TRBJ2-7	TGCGCCAGCAGCCAAACAAGACTAGCGGGGTCCTACGAGCAGTACTTC	CASSQTRLAGSYEQYF
NA	TRBD2	TRBV18	TRBJ2-1	TGTGCCAGCTCACCACAGCGGCTAGCGGGGAACAATGAGCAGTTCTTC	CASSPQRLAGNNEQFF
few	TRBD1	TRBV5-1	TRBJ1-1	TGCGCCAGCAGCATAGACAGGGGCGCCGCCCCGAACACTGAAGCTTTCTTT	CASSIDRGAAPNTEAFF
NA	NA	TRBV3-1/TRBV3-2	TRBJ2-5	TGTGCCAGCAGCCAAGGGGGCCGAACCGAGACCCAGTACTTC	CASSQGGRTETQYF
NA	NA	TRBV7-8	TRBJ2-7	TGTGCCAGCAGCCTCCTCCGGGATGGTCAAAACTTC	CASSLLRDGQNF
NA	TRBD2	TRBV2	TRBJ2-1	TGTGCCAGCAGCGGGGCTAGCGGGATAAGTGGCAATGAGCAGTTCTTC	CASSGASGISGNEQFF
NA	TRBD1	TRBV28	TRBJ2-7	TGTGCCAGCAGTTTCCCGGGACAGGCTACCTACGAGCAGTACTTC	CASSFPGQATYEQYF
once	NA	TRBV6-5	TRBJ1-5	TGTGCCAGCAGGGACAGCTATAGCAATCAGCCCCAGCATTTT	CASRDSYSNQPQHF
NA	TRBD2	TRBV5-1	TRBJ2-5	TGCGCCAGCAGCTTGGTGGGACTAACGAAAGAGACCCAGTACTTC	CASSLVGLTKETQYF